This TCR beta chain came from a study of T cells in localized non-small cell lung cancer. Study-wide results and limits: An association was observed between higher blood T cell density and longer overall survival. Heterogeneity is still possible, as just one tumor region was sequenced.

A note on this clone: Its antigen is not known.

Clones were read by immunoSEQ multiplex PCR, and TCRdb kept only the in-frame ones, dropping some. The table shows 25,000 to 30,000 clones, with roughly 90% occurring only once. The receptor was isolated from a woman aged 40-69 years with stage III lung adenocarcinoma. The sample was peripheral blood mononuclear cells, taken before any cancer treatment.

CDR3 protein: CASSLWTGADTQYF. CDR3 coding DNA: TGTGCCAGCAGCCTCTGGACAGGGGCAGATACGCAGTATTTT. The chain is built from TRBV2 and TRBJ2-3; 9 bases align to TRBD1. From germline, CDR1 is SNHLY and CDR2 FYNNEI. The CDR3 spans 14 residues. After removal of 6 bases from V and 4 bases from J, the junction contained 5 bases not matched to a gene.